Listed here are 20 T cell receptor beta chains from one sample, sequenced in a study of T-cell memory formation after mild COVID-19. MiXCR, applied by TCRdb to the 5' RACE reads, yields one record per CDR3 protein. The sample holds 200,000 to 250,000 distinct CDR3 sequences, roughly a tenth seen once. The sample comprised PBMCs or a T cell subset sorted from them (not recorded which). All receptors come from a man aged 18 to 30 who had mild COVID-19 (a few samples of this study predate the infection). Cell type and time point are not known.

This clonotype was counted many times. The V gene is TRBV5-1, the J gene TRBJ1-1; possibly TRBD1 for D (5 bases). Germline CDR1 SGHRS, CDR2 YFSETQ. V dropped 3 bases and J dropped 1 base, with 7 bases sitting between them. The CDR3 consists of 13 residues. This CDR3 reads CASSSQGNTEAFF. The CDR3 DNA reads TGCGCCAGCAGCTCGCAGGGGAACACTGAAGCTTTCTTT.

The chain carries TRBV7-3 and TRBJ2-5; D possibly uses TRBD1 or TRBD2 (6 bases each). V was clipped by 4 bases and J by 3 bases, with 12 bases between them. This CDR3 contains 14 residues. Germline-derived CDR1 and CDR2 are SGHTA and FQGTGA. CDR3 in DNA: TGTGCCAGCAGCTGGGGGGCAAACGAAGAGACCCAGTACTTC. It codes for CASSWGANEETQYF. The complete variable domain, with remaining parts taken from reference TRBV7-3 and TRBJ2-5, reads GAGVSQTPSNKVTEKGKYVELRCDPISGHTALYWYRQSLGQGPEFLIYFQGTGAADDSGLPNDRFFAVRPEGSVSTLKIQRTERGDSAVYLCASSWGANEETQYFGPGTRLLVL.

This chain links TRBV10-3 with TRBJ1-6; TRBD1 matches at 7 bases. This CDR3 has 15 amino acids. Germline V CDR1 and CDR2: ENHRY, SYGVKD. V shed 3 bases and J 7 bases; nucleotides not matched to a gene: 6. The CDR3 loop reads CAISDTGAPNSPLHF. In DNA, the CDR3 is TGTGCCATCAGTGATACAGGGGCGCCAAATTCACCCCTCCACTTT.

This chain joins TRBV3-1 and TRBJ2-4, with TRBD2 matching over 9 bases. Germline V gives CDR1 LGHDT, CDR2 YNNKEL (reference sequence). The trim removed 3 bases at V and 1 base at J, leaving 19 bases unmatched. This CDR3 has 21 residues. Here the CDR3 reads CASSQMLSGGRMKVAKNIQYF. CDR3 nucleotides: TGTGCCAGCAGCCAGATGCTAAGCGGGGGGAGAATGAAGGTGGCCAAAAACATTCAGTACTTC.

The chain employs TRBV28 and TRBJ2-5, with 7 bases fitting TRBD2. V lost 5 bases and J lost 9; bases outside the gene matches: 12. Germline CDR1 and CDR2: MDHEN and SYDVKM. The CDR3 runs 14 residues. CDR3 nucleotide sequence: TGTGCCAGCAGTAATCGACAGCCCAGCGGGGCCCAGTACTTC. The encoded protein is CASSNRQPSGAQYF.

This clonotype was recorded a few times. The rearrangement joins TRBV5-4 to TRBJ2-5; the match to TRBD1 covers 7 bases. The CDR3 runs 14 residues. After removal of 2 bases from V and 5 bases from J, the junction contained 6 bases not matched to a gene. The germline V gene has CDR1 SGHNT and CDR2 YYREEE (reference sequence). The CDR3 DNA reads TGTGCCAGCAGCTTCGCGACAGGGTCGGAGACCCAGTACTTC. Encoded protein: CASSFATGSETQYF.

The CDR3 here is CASSQDPAGGALDTQYF. The CDR3 DNA follows: TGTGCCAGCAGCCAAGATCCGGCGGGGGGGGCTCTGGATACGCAGTATTTT. The V call is TRBV3-1, the J call TRBJ2-3; 9 nucleotides line up with TRBD2. The length of the CDR3 is 17 residues. CDR1 and CDR2 from the germline V gene are LGHDT and YNNKEL (reference sequence). V dropped 0 bases and J dropped 6; count of bases not matched to a gene: 10.

This clonotype was observed a handful of times. The V and J genes are TRBV4-2 and TRBJ2-3; TRBD2 matches at 9 bases. Germline CDR1 is LGHNA and CDR2 is YNFKEQ. This CDR3 is 16 amino acids long. J lost 3 bases, V lost 0 bases, and 4 bases had no gene match. The CDR3 nucleotides are TGTGCCAGCAGCCAAGATGGCGGGGGGGGGACAGATACGCAGTATTTT. Residues: CASSQDGGGGTDTQYF.

Many counts were recorded for this clonotype. The chain is built from TRBV12-3 or TRBV12-4 and TRBJ2-5, with unresolved D. V was cut by 3 bases and J by 5 bases, with 10 bases left in between. The CDR3 runs 13 residues. The CDR3 protein is CASSFVPEETQYF. CDR3 DNA sequence: TGTGCCAGCAGTTTCGTGCCCGAGGAGACCCAGTACTTC.

This clonotype was seen ten or more times. V usage is TRBV5-1 and J usage is TRBJ2-5; TRBD1 is a possible D gene (6 bases). In germline, CDR1 is SGHRS, CDR2 YFSETQ. The V gene lost 3 bases and the J gene lost 2 bases, with 14 bases spanning the gap. The CDR3 covers 15 residues. The CDR3 DNA sequence: TGCGCCAGCAGCTCCGGGACACCAAATCAAGAGACCCAGTACTTC. Residues: CASSSGTPNQETQYF.

This chain connects TRBV20-1 to TRBJ1-4, with D possibly being TRBD1 (6 bases). CDR3 length equals 13 residues. The germline V gene encodes CDR1 DFQATT and CDR2 SNEGSKA (reference sequence). Trimming stripped 3 bases from V and 7 bases from J, with 12 bases between. The CDR3 is CSASGGRVEKLFF. The CDR3 nucleotides are TGCAGTGCTAGTGGGGGCAGGGTTGAAAAACTGTTTTTT.

The rearrangement joins TRBV6-2 or TRBV6-3 to TRBJ1-2; TRBD1 matches at 8 bases. Per the germline V gene, CDR1 is MNHEY and CDR2 is SVGEGT. The V gene end was trimmed by 6 bases and the J gene end by 0 bases; junction bases not matched to a gene: 9. The CDR3 totals 16 residues. This CDR3 reads CASSPGQEVPNYGYTF. The DNA for the CDR3 is TGTGCCAGCAGCCCGGGACAGGAAGTTCCTAACTATGGCTACACCTTC.

This clonotype has just a few counts. The chain carries TRBV3-1 and TRBJ2-7; TRBD1 aligns across 11 bases. The CDR3 is 14 amino acids. Germline V gene lookup returns CDR1 LGHDT and CDR2 YNNKEL (reference sequence). With V trimmed by 4 bases and J by 6 bases, 5 bases remained unmatched. CDR3 sequence: CASSRHGQGAEQYV. DNA of the CDR3: TGTGCCAGCAGCCGCCACGGACAGGGGGCCGAGCAGTACGTC.

This clonotype was found a few times. In DNA form, the CDR3 reads TGCAGTGCTAGAGGCAAGGGACTAGCAGGGACGAATGAGCAGTTCTTC. Protein: CSARGKGLAGTNEQFF. V is TRBV20-1 and J is TRBJ2-1; 9 bases map to TRBD2. CDR3 length: 16 amino acids. The germline V gene encodes CDR1 DFQATT and CDR2 SNEGSKA (reference sequence). The V gene end was trimmed by 1 base and the J gene end by 7 bases; junction bases not matched to a gene: 11.

This clonotype was seen at least ten times. V is TRBV5-1 and J is TRBJ2-2; a possible D gene is TRBD1 (6 bases). This CDR3 region has 15 residues. Germline CDR1 and CDR2: SGHRS and YFSETQ. Trimming left V 4 bases short and J 6 bases short, with 16 bases between. The CDR3 region has the DNA TGCGCCAGCAGCCCTGCGCCCAGGGGCCCCGGGGAGCTGTTTTTT. Its translation: CASSPAPRGPGELFF.

This clonotype was seen a few times. V and J are TRBV4-1 and TRBJ2-3, with 8 bases matching TRBD2. This CDR3 comprises 17 residues. Germline V gives CDR1 MGHRA, CDR2 YSYEKL. V lost 0 bases, J lost 2 bases, and 7 bases stayed unmatched. The CDR3 reads CASSQDLTSGFTDTQYF. The CDR3 bases are TGCGCCAGCAGCCAAGATCTAACTAGCGGTTTCACAGATACGCAGTATTTT.

The chain joins TRBV5-4 to TRBJ2-2, with TRBD1 matching 8 bases. Germline V gives CDR1 SGHNT, CDR2 YYREEE (reference sequence). The CDR3 runs to 17 residues. Germline trimming cut 3 bases from V and 2 bases from J; bases unmatched to any gene: 9. The CDR3 nucleotides are TGTGCCAGCAGCTCTCAGCAAGGGACAGGTAACACCGGGGAGCTGTTTTTT. Translation gives CASSSQQGTGNTGELFF.

The rearrangement uses TRBV9 and TRBJ2-2, with 7 bases that match TRBD1. In germline, CDR1 is SGDLS, CDR2 YYNGEE. V trimming: 4 bases; J trimming: 2 bases; junction bases outside the gene matches: 8. The CDR3 has 16 amino acids. CDR3: CASSSLRGTNTGELFF. As DNA, the CDR3 is TGTGCCAGCAGCTCGCTCAGGGGGACAAACACCGGGGAGCTGTTTTTT.

The gene calls are TRBV20-1 and TRBJ1-6; TRBD1 might be the D (5 bases). Trimming pared 1 base from V and 0 bases from J, leaving 10 bases between. CDR1 is DFQATT, CDR2 SNEGSKA, per germline (reference sequence). The CDR3 loop spans 16 amino acids. CDR3 nucleotide sequence: TGCAGTGCTAGAGGGGACCGTCTCTCCTATAATTCACCCCTCCACTTT. Encoded protein: CSARGDRLSYNSPLHF.

V usage is TRBV5-1 and J usage is TRBJ2-3; 7 positions agree with TRBD2. Germline assignment: CDR1 SGHRS and CDR2 YFSETQ. This CDR3 comprises 15 residues. V trimming: 2 bases; J trimming: 3 bases; junction bases outside the gene matches: 6. CDR3 amino acids: CASSFAPSGTDTQYF. The CDR3 DNA sequence: TGCGCCAGCAGCTTTGCGCCTAGCGGAACAGATACGCAGTATTTT.